The entry below gives a single T cell receptor beta chain sequence along with its context. The CDR3 length is 15 residues. The V gene's germline CDR1 is LNHDA and CDR2 SQIVND (reference sequence). Germline trimming cut 7 bases from V and 3 bases from J; bases unmatched to any gene: 11. Donors had nominal health at sampling but likely had unrecorded immune exposures. This entry is derived from a study of cytomegalovirus exposure and HLA in healthy donors. PCR was performed using 60 Vbeta and 13 Jbeta primers. In the source study's methods: Unique TCR beta chains numbered approximately 76 million in a later analysis, with around 11 million shared. Assay used: immunoSEQ multiplex PCR; TCRdb lists only in-frame clones, some missing. That table supplies the V and J calls and clone size; D and trimming were determined from the DNA. The repertoire holds roughly 240,000 clones, 78% seen once, with about 0.47% in the top ten.

This chain joins TRBV19 and TRBJ2-7, with TRBD2 identical over 8 bases. The sequenced sample was PBMCs. The origin of this receptor is a boy between 5 and 17 years old in good health and CMV-seronegative. The CDR3 nucleotides are TGTGCCAGTAATCTCGAGCGGGAGCTTGTCTACGAGCAGTACTTC. It specifies CASNLERELVYEQYF. Supplemented by reference TRBV19 and TRBJ2-7, the full variable domain reads DGGITQSPKYLFRKEGQNVTLSCEQNLNHDAMYWYRQDPGQGLRLIYYSQIVNDFQKGDIAEGYSVSREKKESFPLTVTSAQKNPTAFYLCASNLERELVYEQYFGPGTRLTVT.